This T cell receptor (beta chain) was sequenced in a study of blood T cell repertoires in COVID-19. Libraries were prepared by immunoSEQ multiplex PCR; TCRdb keeps only in-frame clonotypes and omits some of them. Among hundreds of thousands of clones, about 79% were seen once, and the ten largest hold roughly a tenth. The CDR3 has 14 amino acids. CDR1 is SEHNR and CDR2 is FQNEAQ in the germline V gene (reference sequence). V gave up 0 bases and J gave up 5 bases, with 10 bases separating them. In this sample, this clone turned up a few times. The receptor's source is a woman aged 80 or older with acute or convalescent COVID-19. The sample consisted of peripheral blood. The chain combines TRBV7-9 with TRBJ2-5; D is undetermined. This chain's CDR3 is CASSLALRGETQYF. In nucleotides, the CDR3 is TGTGCCAGCAGCTTAGCGCTGAGAGGCGAGACCCAGTACTTC.